This TCR beta chain was recorded in a study of OX40 agonist ivuxolimab in advanced cancers. Overall study: Patients were treated with ivuxolimab, an agonistic anti-OX40 (CD134) antibody. Two patients with cutaneous melanoma and one with hepatocellular carcinoma, three in total, showed partial responses. Study findings and constraints: CD4+ and CD8+ T cells in blood underwent clonal expansion by week 6 at 0.1 to 3.0 mg/kg. Compared with CD4+, CD8+ T cells on average had more expanded clones.

Using immunoSEQ multiplex PCR, the repertoire was profiled, and TCRdb retains in-frame clones only, with some absent. The sample consists of 65,000 to 75,000 clones, about 91% of them appearing once. A word on this clone: Its target is not known.

Germline-derived CDR1 and CDR2 are SGHTA and FQGTGA. V lost 5 bases, J lost 6 bases, and 3 bases stayed unmatched. The CDR3 has 13 amino acids. The source material was CD4+ or CD8+ T cells sorted from blood, sampled in a trial of the OX40 agonist ivuxolimab. J is TRBJ2-2 and V is TRBV7-3; 7 nucleotides line up with TRBD1. This clonotype originated in an adult with an advanced solid tumor such as melanoma, head and neck, liver or kidney cancer. CDR3 coding DNA: TGTGCCAGCAGCGCAACAGGGGCCGGGGAGCTGTTTTTT. Encoded protein: CASSATGAGELFF.